This TCR beta chain was recovered during a study of monozygotic twins with inflammatory bowel disease. Overall study findings and caveats: IBD patients share fewer clonotypes with other people than healthy twins do, especially with disease activity. Varying immunosuppressive regimens may have increased patient repertoire variability.

The authors ran two nested PCRs of around 15 and 9 cycles on TCRalpha and TCRbeta cDNA. TCRdb re-called the 5' RACE reads; one entry per CDR3 protein, DNA not given. This repertoire comprises under 130,000 distinct CDR3 sequences; its ten largest clones make up around 1.9%. Turning to this clonotype: Its antigen is unknown.

Sample: blood. The receptor was derived from a human donor with ulcerative colitis or Crohn's disease, or a healthy co-twin of an affected twin (not recorded which).

CDR3 sequence reads: CATSDQSTGPGANVLTF. J is TRBJ2-6 and V is TRBV24-1. The germline V gene encodes CDR1 KGHDR and CDR2 SFDVKD. The CDR3 sequence is 17 residues long.